Detailed here is one T cell receptor beta chain. The antigen remains unidentified. These data are taken from a study of cytomegalovirus exposure and HLA in healthy donors. Overall study findings and caveats: Among the most significant clusters, several appeared linked to common viral pathogens in a later analysis. Certain indistinguishable V segments, among them TRBV6-2 and TRBV6-3, were excluded.

PCR was performed using 60 Vbeta and 13 Jbeta primers. Assay used: immunoSEQ multiplex PCR; TCRdb lists only in-frame clones, some missing. Reported are just under 90,000 clones; the ten largest clones contain just over 5.5%. In germline, CDR1 is MGHRA, CDR2 YSYEKL. Trimming at V came to 3 bases and at J to 3 bases, leaving 11 bases not matched to a gene. There are 18 residues in the CDR3. Sequences were obtained from PBMCs. The chain combines TRBV4-1 with TRBJ1-1; the match to TRBD1 covers 12 bases. This TCR was recovered from a girl aged 10-17 years in good health and CMV-seropositive. The CDR3 nucleotides are TGCGCCAGCAGCCATCCGAAACCGGGACAGGGGGCGGACACTGAAGCTTTCTTT. Encoded protein: CASSHPKPGQGADTEAFF.